Following are 10 T cell receptor beta chains from one sample sequenced in a study of CD8 T cells in ankylosing spondylitis. TCRdb re-analysed the 5' RACE reads in MiXCR, keeping a single row per CDR3 protein. The data hold 200,000 to 250,000 distinct CDR3 sequences, with more than 25% observed a single time. The specimen sequenced was blood, either unsorted or a sorted T cell fraction (not recorded which). These TCRs come from a male donor with ankylosing spondylitis or in good health (not recorded which).

This clonotype has just a few counts. The rearrangement uses TRBV29-1 and TRBJ1-2; 7 bases are a match to TRBD1. The CDR3 totals 12 residues. V lost 0 bases to trimming and J lost 7 bases; unmatched junction nucleotides: 2. The V gene's germline CDR1 is SQVTM and CDR2 ANQGSEA. The CDR3 spells CSVEEDRVGYTF. CDR3 nucleotides: TGCAGCGTTGAAGAAGACAGGGTTGGCTACACCTTC.

This clonotype appeared a few times. CDR3 sequence: CSARLAGQGYNEQFF. CDR3 coding DNA: TGCAGTGCTAGATTAGCGGGACAGGGGTATAATGAGCAGTTCTTC. The chain has TRBV20-1 and TRBJ2-1; the match to TRBD1 covers 10 bases. V lost 2 bases, J lost 7 bases, and 8 bases stayed unmatched. CDR3 length: 15 residues. The germline gives CDR1 DFQATT, CDR2 SNEGSKA (reference sequence).

The CDR3: CSAKTSNLGETQYF. CDR3 nucleotides: TGCAGCGCCAAAACTTCTAACCTAGGGGAGACCCAGTACTTC. The V and J genes are TRBV29-1 and TRBJ2-5; D unclear. Germline assignment: CDR1 SQVTM and CDR2 ANQGSEA. This CDR3 contains 14 residues. Trimming took off 7 bases at V and 5 bases at J, with 20 bases between the two ends.

This clonotype is a singleton in its sample. The chain combines TRBV28 with TRBJ2-7; 7 bases map to TRBD1. The trim removed 4 bases at V and 2 bases at J, leaving 5 bases unmatched. CDR1 is MDHEN and CDR2 is SYDVKM in the germline V gene. CDR3 length equals 14 residues. CDR3 nucleotide sequence: TGTGCCAGCAGTTCCGGGACAGTAACCTACGAGCAGTACTTC. Translated: CASSSGTVTYEQYF. The full variable domain, with the rest looked up from reference TRBV28 and TRBJ2-7, is DVKVTQSSRYLVKRTGEKVFLECVQDMDHENMFWYRQDPGLGLRLIYFSYDVKMKEKGDIPEGYSVSREKKERFSLILESASTNQTSMYLCASSSGTVTYEQYFGPGTRLTVT.

This clonotype was detected only a few times. V and J are TRBV29-1 and TRBJ2-3; D is perhaps TRBD1 or TRBD2 (5 bases each). CDR1 is SQVTM and CDR2 is ANQGSEA in the germline V gene. CDR3 length equals 16 residues. V lost 4 bases and J 1 base, leaving 18 bases between the germline ends. CDR3 residues: CSVALGALGRTDTQYF. As DNA, the CDR3 is TGCAGCGTTGCTCTCGGGGCCCTAGGCCGCACAGATACGCAGTATTTT.

This clonotype occurred a few times. This chain joins TRBV28 and TRBJ2-7; D might be TRBD2 (5 bases). Germline CDR1 and CDR2: MDHEN and SYDVKM. The CDR3 extends over 12 amino acids. Trimming removed 7 bases from V and 0 bases from J, with 7 bases in between. The CDR3 bases are TGTGCCAGCAACGGGATCTCCTACGAGCAGTACTTC. It codes for CASNGISYEQYF.

The chain joins TRBV7-2 to TRBJ2-3; D unclear. Trimming took off 5 bases at V and 6 bases at J, with 9 bases between the two ends. Germline V CDR1 and CDR2: SGHTA, FQGNSA. The CDR3 totals 12 residues. The CDR3 loop is CASSGRGDTQYF. The CDR3 DNA reads as TGTGCCAGCAGCGGCCGAGGCGATACGCAGTATTTT.

V gene TRBV29-1 combines with J gene TRBJ2-7; D is undetermined. The V and J ends lost 7 bases and 0 bases respectively, with 13 bases between them. Germline V gene sequence: CDR1 SQVTM, CDR2 ANQGSEA. The CDR3 is 13 residues long. CDR3 in DNA: TGCAGCGCCCTTTCGGTGGTCTCCTACGAGCAGTACTTC. It translates to CSALSVVSYEQYF.

This clonotype appeared many times. This sequence joins TRBV20-1 and TRBJ1-1; the D is unclear. The germline CDR1 and CDR2 sequences are DFQATT and SNEGSKA (reference sequence). V lost 0 bases and J lost 1, with 6 bases in between. This CDR3 contains 13 residues. CDR3 in amino acids: CSARDRGNTEAFF. The CDR3 DNA is TGCAGTGCTAGAGATCGGGGGAACACTGAAGCTTTCTTT.

Only a few counts were recorded for this clonotype. The gene calls are TRBV20-1 and TRBJ2-7, with 11 bases fitting TRBD2. CDR1 is DFQATT and CDR2 is SNEGSKA in the germline V gene (reference sequence). The CDR3 is 14 residues long. V was pared by 5 bases and J by 2 bases, with 5 bases of the junction left unmatched. CDR3 bases: TGCAGTGCTCGACTAGCGGGGTCGACCTACGAGCAGTACTTC. It encodes CSARLAGSTYEQYF.